This T cell receptor beta chain originates from a study of cytomegalovirus exposure and HLA in healthy donors. Study context: Among approximately 400 genotyped donors, around 77% fell in the Caucasian-associated ancestry cluster.

There are a few counts of this clone. Its antigen remains unknown. Primers included in the PCR were 60 Vbeta and 13 Jbeta primers. TCRdb's table, derived via immunoSEQ multiplex PCR, lists solely in-frame clones and lacks some. The sample yields around 130,000 clones, approximately 8.6% seen once. Overall study findings and caveats: Productive status was seen about 90% or about 30% of the time for most TCR beta V segments in an earlier analysis. Per a later analysis, 15,000 to 20,000 TCR beta sequences showed association with HLA alleles at 0.05 false discovery rate. It has been reported that TCR beta sequences accurately predicted the HLA-A and HLA-B alleles of most subjects.

This CDR3 has 13 amino acids. CDR1 and CDR2 from the germline V gene are GTSNPN and SVGIG (reference sequence). V was clipped by 4 bases and J by 9 bases, with 16 bases between them. The V and J genes are TRBV30 and TRBJ2-1; the D gene is possibly TRBD1 (5 bases). This sequence was found in a woman aged 40 to 55 in good health and CMV-seropositive. What was sequenced was PBMCs. CDR3 amino acids: CAWKSQVVGEQFF. The CDR3 DNA is TGTGCCTGGAAGTCACAGGTAGTTGGTGAGCAGTTCTTC. The full variable domain, rest sourced from reference TRBV30 and TRBJ2-1, is SQTIHQWPATLVQPVGSPLSLECTVEGTSNPNLYWYRQAAGRGLQLLFYSVGIGQISSEVPQNLSASRPQDRQFILSSKKLLLSDSGFYLCAWKSQVVGEQFFGPGTRLTVL.